These T cell receptor beta chains were read from a single sample in a study of cytomegalovirus exposure and HLA in healthy donors. The assay was immunoSEQ multiplex PCR, and TCRdb's table has in-frame clones only and misses some. The sample lists under 90,000 clones; 85% to 90% were seen once. Sequencing was carried out using PBMCs. The receptors were sampled from a young man in good health and CMV-seronegative. The CDR3 runs from the conserved cysteine through the conserved F or W.

v_call: TRBV4-1; cdr3_aa: CASSQDRWVSGLDEQFF
v_call: TRBV4-2; cdr3_aa: CASSPTGTGWRPDPYGYTF
v_call: TRBV6-5; cdr3_aa: CASSYSRQGMNTEAFF
v_call: TRBV28; cdr3_aa: CASTSRTGRTGELFF
v_call: TRBV15; cdr3_aa: CATSIRQGGSEAFF
v_call: TRBV11-3; cdr3_aa: CASSPRLGEQFF
v_call: TRBV6-5; cdr3_aa: CASSLMTTADTQYF
v_call: TRBV29-1; cdr3_aa: CSVNRGGGEYNEQFF
v_call: TRBV18; cdr3_aa: CASSDRGSFEQYF
v_call: TRBV6-5; cdr3_aa: CASSAPGRADYGYTF
v_call: TRBV13; cdr3_aa: CASSFGDTKGEQFF
v_call: TRBV19; cdr3_aa: CASRTAYSNQPQHF
v_call: TRBV7-2; cdr3_aa: CASSPAPTSGRAEDTQYF
v_call: TRBV6-1; cdr3_aa: CASSDARGQGRSPLHF
v_call: TRBV5-1; cdr3_aa: CASSFGGYTDTQYF
v_call: TRBV19; cdr3_aa: CASSIVWDRAGLSNQPQHF
v_call: TRBV19; cdr3_aa: CATQGTSGTSDTQYF